This is a list of T cell receptor beta chains from one sample in a study of cytomegalovirus exposure and HLA in healthy donors. Repertoires were generated with immunoSEQ multiplex PCR, while TCRdb's copy carries only in-frame clones and drops some. Of tens of thousands of clones listed, 90% to 95% are singletons. The sample was PBMCs. All receptors derive from a woman aged 18-29 years in good health and CMV-seronegative. Both conserved end residues are part of each CDR3. A D gene is named only where the DNA matches it firmly. The size of a clone is reported for some rows only, either as once, few or many, or as a class for expanded clones.

>.|TRBJ1-4|TRBV5-5|.
TGTGCCAGTACAGGAATGGGTGAAAAACTGTTTTTT
CASTGMGEKLFF
>.|TRBJ2-7|TRBV11-2|.
TGTGCCACCGCGACCCGAGGAAACTACGAGCAGTACTTC
CATATRGNYEQYF
>.|TRBJ1-1|TRBV7-3|.
TGTGCCAGTAGTCAGGGATATGGCACTGAAGCTTTCTTT
CASSQGYGTEAFF
>.|TRBJ1-2|TRBV29-1|.
TGCAGCGTTGAAGAATATGCACCGACCGGAGGGGGCTACACCTTC
CSVEEYAPTGGGYTF
>.|TRBJ2-1|TRBV27|.
TGTGCCAGCAGTTTAGGCTGGGGGGTGGGTGAGCAGTTCTTC
CASSLGWGVGEQFF
>.|TRBJ2-6|TRBV14|.
TGTGCCAGCAGCTCTGGGACAGCCAACGTCCTGACTTTC
CASSSGTANVLTF
>.|TRBJ1-3|TRBV9|.
TGTGCCAGCAGCGAACACCAGGGTTTTGGAAACACCATATATTTT
CASSEHQGFGNTIYF
>.|TRBJ2-1|TRBV5-1|.
TGCGCCAGCAGCTTGGCCATCGGCAATGAGCAGTTCTTC
CASSLAIGNEQFF
>.|TRBJ1-2|TRBV9|.
TGTGCCAGCAGCGTAGGCCAGGGTAACTATGGCTACACCTTC
CASSVGQGNYGYTF
>TRBD1|TRBJ2-2|TRBV7-9|.
TGTGCCAGCACCGGCGGACAGGGGGCGCGGACCGGGGAGCTGTTTTTT
CASTGGQGARTGELFF
>TRBD1|TRBJ1-2|TRBV7-2|.
TGTGCCAGCAGCCGCTCCGGACAGGGGATGGATGGCTACACCTTC
CASSRSGQGMDGYTF
>TRBD2|TRBJ2-5|TRBV5-5|.
TGTGCCAGCAGGAAAGGGACTAGCGGGATTCGGGAGACCCAGTACTTC
CASRKGTSGIRETQYF
>.|TRBJ2-1|TRBV27|.
TGTGCCAGCAGTTTATCTTGGGGGGTATACAATGAGCAGTTCTTC
CASSLSWGVYNEQFF
>TRBD1|TRBJ1-2|TRBV7-8|.
TGTGCCAGCAGCCGTGACAGGGTCATAGTCTATGGCTACACCTTC
CASSRDRVIVYGYTF
>TRBD1|TRBJ2-7|TRBV6-5|.
TGTGCCAGCAGTTTACAGGGGACCACCTACGAGCAGTACTTC
CASSLQGTTYEQYF
>.|TRBJ2-1|TRBV2|.
TGTGCCAGCACGAGACAATCCTACAATGAGCAGTTCTTC
CASTRQSYNEQFF
>.|TRBJ2-7|TRBV18|.
TGTGCCAGCTCACCGGAGTCATACGAGCAGTACTTC
CASSPESYEQYF
>TRBD1|TRBJ2-1|TRBV11-2|.
TGTGCCAGCAGCTCCCGGGACAGAAGTCGTGAGCAGTTCTTC
CASSSRDRSREQFF
>.|TRBJ1-2|TRBV27|.
TGTGCCAGCAGTTTACTACCGACCAAGGGGAGGCAATATGGCTACACCTTC
CASSLLPTKGRQYGYTF
>TRBD2|TRBJ2-2|TRBV19|.
TGTGCCAGTAGTTTGGGACTAGCGGGTCCCGGGGAGCTGTTTTTT
CASSLGLAGPGELFF
>.|TRBJ1-1|TRBV18|.
TGTGCCAGCTCACCAGGACTAGGGAGGGTTGGCACTGAAGCTTTCTTT
CASSPGLGRVGTEAFF
>.|TRBJ1-2|TRBV18|.
TGTGCCAGCTCACCACAGGGGGATGGTAACTATGGCTACACCTTC
CASSPQGDGNYGYTF
>.|TRBJ2-3|TRBV19|.
TGTGCCAGTAGTAGGGGGGTCCTCAATACGCAGTATTTT
CASSRGVLNTQYF
>.|TRBJ2-3|TRBV7-9|.
TGTGCCAGCAGCCGCATGGGAGTCTCAGATACGCAGTATTTT
CASSRMGVSDTQYF
>TRBD2|TRBJ2-1|TRBV7-8|.
TGTGCCAGCAGCTTAGCCACCCAACAGACTAGCGGGAGTGGGGAGCAGTTCTTC
CASSLATQQTSGSGEQFF
>.|TRBJ2-3|TRBV7-2|.
TGTGCCAGCAGCTTGATGGTTGTCCTCGGGGATACGCAGTATTTT
CASSLMVVLGDTQYF
>.|TRBJ2-2|TRBV19|.
TGTGCCAGTAAGGCCGTCGTGGGCGCTGCCGGGGAGCTGTTTTTT
CASKAVVGAAGELFF
>TRBD1|TRBJ2-1|TRBV18|.
TGTGCCAGCTCACCAGACAGGGGCACTTATAATGAGCAGTTCTTC
CASSPDRGTYNEQFF
>TRBD1|TRBJ1-1|TRBV19|.
TGTGCCAGTAGTTCGTTCCTAAGGACAGGGGACAACACTGAAGCTTTCTTT
CASSSFLRTGDNTEAFF
>TRBD2|TRBJ2-3|TRBV6-4|.
TGTGCCAGCAGTGAAGCGGGGGGCCTCGATACGCAGTATTTT
CASSEAGGLDTQYF
>.|TRBJ2-3|TRBV9|.
TGTGCCAGCAGCGCAGACGGGAACACAGATACGCAGTATTTT
CASSADGNTDTQYF
>TRBD1|TRBJ1-3|TRBV4-2|.
TGTGCCAGCAGCTTACGGACAGGCCCGCTCTCTGGAAACACCATATATTTT
CASSLRTGPLSGNTIYF
>TRBD1|TRBJ1-5|TRBV7-2|.
TGTGCCAGCAGCTTAGGACAGGGGAATCAGCCCCAGCATTTT
CASSLGQGNQPQHF
>.|TRBJ2-3|TRBV15|.
TGTGCCACTTCGGATACTTCACACTACACAGATACGCAGTATTTT
CATSDTSHYTDTQYF
>.|TRBJ2-2|TRBV5-1|.
TGCGCCAGCAGCTTGGAACTCGGTGGGGCAGTGAACACCGGGGAGCTGTTTTTT
CASSLELGGAVNTGELFF
>TRBD1|TRBJ1-1|TRBV7-9|.
TGTGCCAGCAGCTTTTTTCCGGACAGGGCGACTGAAGCTTTCTTT
CASSFFPDRATEAFF
>.|TRBJ1-4|TRBV14|.
TGTGCCAGCAGCCCTACTCGTGGGGCCAAGGAAAAACTGTTTTTT
CASSPTRGAKEKLFF
>.|TRBJ1-2|TRBV19|few
TGTGCCAGTAGTATTCTGGGACCCGGGGGGAACTATGGCTACACCTTC
CASSILGPGGNYGYTF
>.|TRBJ2-6|TRBV6-1|.
TGTGCCAGCAGCCTACCCGTCCCTGGGGCCAACGTCCTGACTTTC
CASSLPVPGANVLTF
>TRBD2|TRBJ2-1|TRBV11-3|.
TGTGCCAGCAGCTTATATCCGGGAGGCAATGAGCAGTTCTTC
CASSLYPGGNEQFF
>.|TRBJ2-5|TRBV27|.
TGTGCCAGCAGTTTAATGGGAGGCGGGCAAGAGACCCAGTACTTC
CASSLMGGGQETQYF
>TRBD2|TRBJ2-1|TRBV5-6|.
TGTGCCAGCAGCCTAAACTGGGGCGGGGGACACAATGAGCAGTTCTTC
CASSLNWGGGHNEQFF
>.|TRBJ2-3|TRBV28|.
TGTGCCAGCAGGGCCCGGTGGGAGAGAGATACGCAGTATTTT
CASRARWERDTQYF
>.|TRBJ2-1|TRBV5-8|.
TGTGCCAGCAGTGAACTAGCTGCCTACAATGAGCAGTTCTTC
CASSELAAYNEQFF
>TRBD1|TRBJ2-5|TRBV5-1|.
TGCGCCAGCAGCTTGGGCTTCCTTTACAGGGGAAAGAAAGAGACCCAGTACTTC
CASSLGFLYRGKKETQYF
>.|TRBJ1-2|TRBV28|.
TGTGCCAGCAGTTTCCCCCGCCGCGGTTCCGGGGGAAGGTATGGCTACACCTTC
CASSFPRRGSGGRYGYTF
>TRBD1|TRBJ1-2|TRBV2|.
TGTGCCAGCCTACCCACAGGGGAAACGTATGGCTACACCTTC
CASLPTGETYGYTF
>.|TRBJ2-5|TRBV7-9|.
TGTGCCAGCAGCTTAGAAGTCCTGCGGTTTTCCGGGTACCAAGAGACCCAGTACTTC
CASSLEVLRFSGYQETQYF
>TRBD2|TRBJ2-1|TRBV7-8|.
TGTGCCAGCAGCTTAGCATTGCGGGAGGGCTTCGATGAGCAGTTCTTC
CASSLALREGFDEQFF
>.|TRBJ1-2|TRBV28|.
TGTGCCAGCAATACTCCAAAGATATTAAACTATGGCTACACCTTC
CASNTPKILNYGYTF
>TRBD1|TRBJ1-4|TRBV15|few
TGTGCCACCAGCAGAGTGTCTGGGGGTGAGGGGGCTGATGAAAAACTGTTTTTT
CATSRVSGGEGADEKLFF
>TRBD1|TRBJ1-5|TRBV27|once
TGTGCCAGCAGGAATCAGGGGGCAGGCAATCAGCCCCAGCATTTT
CASRNQGAGNQPQHF
>.|TRBJ2-2|TRBV7-9|.
TGTGCCAGCAGCTTAAACGGAGGCGGGGAGCTGTTTTTT
CASSLNGGGELFF